The clone carrying this TCR beta chain has a handful of counts. The antigen is undetermined. Germline V gene sequence: CDR1 LGHNA, CDR2 YNFKEQ. The CDR3 sequence is 16 residues long. Trimming cost V 3 bases and J 15 bases; bases outside gene matches: 16. This entry comes from a study of blood T cells in healthy people across ages. Study observations and caveats: Diversity estimates from one million T cells were considered underestimates.

There were at least 6 micrograms of total RNA extracted from every sample. Primed by a sample-barcoded 5' primer and a J-beta primer mix, a second PCR proceeded for 7 to 11 cycles. Every molecule of cDNA carried a tag from a template-switch adaptor with 12 random nucleotides. Every individual sample yielded 2.5 million or more paired-end reads (each containing CDR3). TCRdb analysed the 5' RACE reads with MiXCR anew, one entry per CDR3 protein. This table holds roughly 900,000 distinct CDR3 sequences, 25% to 30% found once. The sample taken for sequencing was blood. This TCR came from a woman aged 80 or over in good health. V is TRBV4-2 and J is TRBJ2-4, with 11 bases identical to TRBD2. CDR3: CASSQREGTSGFGAYF. DNA of the CDR3: TGTGCCAGCAGCCAGAGAGAGGGGACTAGCGGATTTGGGGCGTACTTC.